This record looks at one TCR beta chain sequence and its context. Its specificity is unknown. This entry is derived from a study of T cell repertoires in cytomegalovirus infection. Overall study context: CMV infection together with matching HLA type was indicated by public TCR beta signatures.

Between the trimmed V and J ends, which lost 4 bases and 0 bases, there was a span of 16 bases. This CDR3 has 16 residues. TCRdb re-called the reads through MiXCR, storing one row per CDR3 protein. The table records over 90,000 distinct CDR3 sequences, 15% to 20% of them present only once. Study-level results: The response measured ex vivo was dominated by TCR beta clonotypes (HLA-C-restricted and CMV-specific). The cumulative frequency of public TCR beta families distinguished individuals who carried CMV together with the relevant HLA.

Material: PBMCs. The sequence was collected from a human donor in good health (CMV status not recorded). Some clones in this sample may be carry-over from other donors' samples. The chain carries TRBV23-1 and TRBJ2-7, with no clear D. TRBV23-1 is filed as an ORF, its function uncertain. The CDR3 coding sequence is TGCGCCAGCAGTCTAAATGTCCTGACGGGCTCCTACGAGCAGTACTTC. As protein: CASSLNVLTGSYEQYF.